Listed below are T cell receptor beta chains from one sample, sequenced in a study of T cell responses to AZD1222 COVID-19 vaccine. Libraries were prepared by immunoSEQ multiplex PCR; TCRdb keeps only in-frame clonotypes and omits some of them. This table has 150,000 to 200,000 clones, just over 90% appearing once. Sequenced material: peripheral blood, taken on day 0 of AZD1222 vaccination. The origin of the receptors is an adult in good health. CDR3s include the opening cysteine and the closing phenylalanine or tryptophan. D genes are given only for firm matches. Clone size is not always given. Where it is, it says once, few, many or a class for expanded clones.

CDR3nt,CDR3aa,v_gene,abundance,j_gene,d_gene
TGCAGCGTTCTGACAGTGTACCAAGAGACCCAGTACTTC,CSVLTVYQETQYF,TRBV29-1,-,TRBJ2-5,-
TGTGCCAGCAGCAAGAGAGGGATACTCAATCAGCCCCAGCATTTT,CASSKRGILNQPQHF,TRBV21-1,-,TRBJ1-5,-
TGCGCCAGCAGCTTGGGGTCAACCTACAATGAGCAGTTCTTC,CASSLGSTYNEQFF,TRBV5-1,-,TRBJ2-1,-
TGTGCCAGCTCCCATTCGGAGAACACTGAAGCTTTCTTT,CASSHSENTEAFF,TRBV18,-,TRBJ1-1,-
TGCGCCAGCAGCTTGAGTTCAGGGGGCTCGACGAACACTGAAGCTTTCTTT,CASSLSSGGSTNTEAFF,TRBV5-1,-,TRBJ1-1,TRBD1
TGTGCCAGCCGGGACAGCTCGGGTAGTGAAGCTTTCTTT,CASRDSSGSEAFF,TRBV13,-,TRBJ1-1,TRBD1
TGTGCCAGCAGACCGTCGACAGGGGAATCTCAGCCCCAGCATTTT,CASRPSTGESQPQHF,TRBV28,-,TRBJ1-5,TRBD1
TGCGCCAGTAACCCACGGTCGATACGTAGCTACACCTTC,CASNPRSIRSYTF,TRBV10-1,once,TRBJ1-2,-
TGTGCCTGGGGGACAGGGGGTCTTTACGAGCAGTACTTC,CAWGTGGLYEQYF,TRBV30,-,TRBJ2-7,TRBD1
TGTGCCAGTAGCCCACAGAACAGGGAGAGAGGTCAGCCCCAGCATTTT,CASSPQNRERGQPQHF,TRBV19,-,TRBJ1-5,-
TGTGCCAGCAGTTTCGTAGGGACCTACGAGCAGTACTTC,CASSFVGTYEQYF,TRBV28,-,TRBJ2-7,-
TGTGCCAGCTCACCTAGCTCCTACGAGCAGTACTTC,CASSPSSYEQYF,TRBV18,few,TRBJ2-7,-
TGTGCCAGCAGCTTATATACCGAGCAGTACTTC,CASSLYTEQYF,TRBV11-1,-,TRBJ2-7,-
TGTGCCAGCAGCGAGACTAGCGAGAGCTCCTACAATGAGCAGTTCTTC,CASSETSESSYNEQFF,TRBV7-6,-,TRBJ2-1,TRBD2
TGTGCCAGCTCCTTTCTTACCGGGGAGCTGTTTTTT,CASSFLTGELFF,TRBV7-9,-,TRBJ2-2,-
TGTGCCAGCAGCGGGGTAGGGAAGTGGCAGCCCCAGCATTTT,CASSGVGKWQPQHF,TRBV28,-,TRBJ1-5,-
TGTGCCAGCAGCCGGCAGGGGGCCAATCAGCCCCAGCATTTT,CASSRQGANQPQHF,TRBV14,-,TRBJ1-5,TRBD1
TGTGCCAGCGCTGGAAACTACGAGCAGTACTTC,CASAGNYEQYF,TRBV18,-,TRBJ2-7,-
TGTGCCAGCAGCGTAATAGGGACAGGGTACAATGAGCAGTTCTTC,CASSVIGTGYNEQFF,TRBV9,-,TRBJ2-1,TRBD1
TGTGCCAGCAGTACACAGGGATTTGCGGATTCACCCCTCCACTTT,CASSTQGFADSPLHF,TRBV6-2/TRBV6-3,-,TRBJ1-6,-
TGTGCCAGCAGACAACAGGGTTATGATGGCTACACCTTC,CASRQQGYDGYTF,TRBV27,once,TRBJ1-2,-
TGTGCCATCCGTGCCGGGACTAGCGGAACAGATACGCAGTATTTT,CAIRAGTSGTDTQYF,TRBV10-3,-,TRBJ2-3,TRBD2
TGTGCCAGCAGCCAAGAGCCGTGGGTCGTCCGGTTCTTC,CASSQEPWVVRFF,TRBV4-2,-,TRBJ2-1,-
TGTGCCAGCAGCAGCGGGGGTCCGAACACCGGGGAGCTGTTTTTT,CASSSGGPNTGELFF,TRBV7-3,-,TRBJ2-2,TRBD2
TGTGCCACCAGTGATTTACTAAACGGCTACACCTTC,CATSDLLNGYTF,TRBV24-1,-,TRBJ1-2,-
TGTGCCAGCAGCCGCGGACAGGGATCTGAAAAACTGTTTTTT,CASSRGQGSEKLFF,TRBV2,-,TRBJ1-4,TRBD1
TGCGCCAGCAGCCAAGTCGAGCTGAACACTGAAGCTTTCTTT,CASSQVELNTEAFF,TRBV4-1,-,TRBJ1-1,-
TGTGCCAGTCTGGACAGGAGCTATGGCTACACCTTC,CASLDRSYGYTF,TRBV2,-,TRBJ1-2,TRBD1
TGTGCCAGCTCCCCCGGACTGATGGGCGGGGTGGGCACAGATACGCAGTATTTT,CASSPGLMGGVGTDTQYF,TRBV7-9,-,TRBJ2-3,-
TGCGCCAGCAGCTCCGGACAGGGAACGCGAAACACCATATATTTT,CASSSGQGTRNTIYF,TRBV5-1,-,TRBJ1-3,TRBD1
TGTGCCAGCAGTCGGGGGGGTACGAACACTGAAGCTTTCTTT,CASSRGGTNTEAFF,TRBV28,-,TRBJ1-1,-
TGTGCCACCAGCAGAGATTGGTCACAGCCCCAGCATTTT,CATSRDWSQPQHF,TRBV15,-,TRBJ1-5,-
TGTGCCTGGAGTCCAGGGTTGGATGGCTACACCTTC,CAWSPGLDGYTF,TRBV30,-,TRBJ1-2,-
TGTGCCAGCAGCTCAACGCAATGGGAGCAGTACTTC,CASSSTQWEQYF,TRBV7-9,few,TRBJ2-7,-
TGTGCCACCAGTAAATTGGGGAGCAATCAGCCCCAGCATTTT,CATSKLGSNQPQHF,TRBV24-1,once,TRBJ1-5,-
TGTGCCAGCAGCCTTGGACAGGGAAGGGAGCAGTACTTC,CASSLGQGREQYF,TRBV12-3/TRBV12-4,-,TRBJ2-7,TRBD1
TGTGCCAGCATTGGGGCCGACAGGGGAGGTACCGGGGAGCTGTTTTTT,CASIGADRGGTGELFF,TRBV28,-,TRBJ2-2,TRBD1
TGTGCCAGCAGCCGTGGACAGGGCTGGAATAATTCACCCCTCCACTTT,CASSRGQGWNNSPLHF,TRBV3-1/TRBV3-2,-,TRBJ1-6,TRBD1
TGCGCCAGCAGCCAAGAACTGCAGTACACTGAAGCTTTCTTT,CASSQELQYTEAFF,TRBV4-3,-,TRBJ1-1,-
TGCGCCAGCAGCCAAGATCAGCGAGACAATGAGCAGTTCTTC,CASSQDQRDNEQFF,TRBV4-1,-,TRBJ2-1,-
TGTGCCAGCAGCTATAGCGGGGGGGCCGTTACCGGGGAGCTGTTTTTT,CASSYSGGAVTGELFF,TRBV9,few,TRBJ2-2,TRBD2
TGTGCCAGCAGTTTACTCGCAGTAGCCCCTAGCACAGATACGCAGTATTTT,CASSLLAVAPSTDTQYF,TRBV28,-,TRBJ2-3,-
TGTGCCAGCAGCCTCAGTTACTCAGGAGGCACCGGGGAGCTGTTTTTT,CASSLSYSGGTGELFF,TRBV11-2,-,TRBJ2-2,-
TGTGCCAGCAGCTTGGACAGGGGGCGCGATCAGCCCCAGCATTTT,CASSLDRGRDQPQHF,TRBV28,-,TRBJ1-5,TRBD1
TGTGCCAGCAGTCGTTCTAGCGGGGGACAAGAGACCCAGTACTTC,CASSRSSGGQETQYF,TRBV5-4,-,TRBJ2-5,TRBD2
TGCGCCAGCAGCCAGGGGAGACGGGGATTAAGCAATCAGCCCCAGCATTTT,CASSQGRRGLSNQPQHF,TRBV4-1,-,TRBJ1-5,-
TGTGCCTGGAGTGGAGGGGGAAATTCACCCCTCCACTTT,CAWSGGGNSPLHF,TRBV30,-,TRBJ1-6,-
TGTGCCAGCAGCTTAGGGGTAGCGGGGGGGCCCCAAGAGACCCAGTACTTC,CASSLGVAGGPQETQYF,TRBV11-3,-,TRBJ2-5,TRBD2
TGTGCCAGTACCCACCTTGGGGACACTGAAGCTTTCTTT,CASTHLGDTEAFF,TRBV19,-,TRBJ1-1,-
TGTGCCAGCAGCCCTAACCCCGGGACAGGGGATGAAAAACTGTTTTTT,CASSPNPGTGDEKLFF,TRBV7-9,-,TRBJ1-4,TRBD1
TGTGCCAGCAGCTGGACAGGGGGCATTGACACTGAAGCTTTCTTT,CASSWTGGIDTEAFF,TRBV11-2,-,TRBJ1-1,TRBD1
TGCGCCAGCAGCTTGGCCGGGGGCTCAACTAATGAAAAACTGTTTTTT,CASSLAGGSTNEKLFF,TRBV5-1,-,TRBJ1-4,-
TGTGCCACACTAGCGGGGGGGTTCAATGAGCAGTTCTTC,CATLAGGFNEQFF,TRBV19,-,TRBJ2-1,TRBD2
TGTGCCAGAAGCCGGACAGGGGATGAAAAACTGTTTTTT,CARSRTGDEKLFF,TRBV5-3,-,TRBJ1-4,TRBD1